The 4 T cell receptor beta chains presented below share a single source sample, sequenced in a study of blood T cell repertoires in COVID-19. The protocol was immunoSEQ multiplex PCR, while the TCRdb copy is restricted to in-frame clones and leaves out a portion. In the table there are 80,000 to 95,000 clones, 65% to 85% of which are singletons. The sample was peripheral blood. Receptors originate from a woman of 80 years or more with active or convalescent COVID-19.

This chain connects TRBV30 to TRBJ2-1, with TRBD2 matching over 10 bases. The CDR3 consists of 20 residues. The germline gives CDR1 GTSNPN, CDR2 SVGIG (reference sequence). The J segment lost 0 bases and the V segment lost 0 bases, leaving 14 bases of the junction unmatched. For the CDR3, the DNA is TGTGCCTGGAGTGTACGGTATAGGAGCGGGAGGGGTAGCTCCTACAATGAGCAGTTCTTC. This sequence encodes CAWSVRYRSGRGSSYNEQFF.

The CDR3, as DNA: TGTGCCAGCAGTGAGACCAGACAGGGGGCGAGTGGCTACACCTTC. It is translated as CASSETRQGASGYTF. This chain links TRBV2 with TRBJ1-2; the match to TRBD1 covers 10 bases. V trimming: 3 bases; J trimming: 7 bases; junction bases outside the gene matches: 8. The length of the CDR3 is 15 residues. In germline, CDR1 is SNHLY, CDR2 FYNNEI.

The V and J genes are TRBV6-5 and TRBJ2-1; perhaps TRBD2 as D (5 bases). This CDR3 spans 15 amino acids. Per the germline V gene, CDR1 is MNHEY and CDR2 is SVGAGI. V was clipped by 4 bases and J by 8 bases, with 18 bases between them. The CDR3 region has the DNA TGTGCCAGCAGTTCACGGGGTAGTCAAGGCGATGAGCAGTTCTTC. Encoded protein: CASSSRGSQGDEQFF.

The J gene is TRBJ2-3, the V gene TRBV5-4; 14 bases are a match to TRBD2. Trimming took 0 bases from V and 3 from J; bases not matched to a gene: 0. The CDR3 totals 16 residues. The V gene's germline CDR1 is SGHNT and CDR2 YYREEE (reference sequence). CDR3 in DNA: TGTGCCAGCAGCTTGGGACTAGCGGGGGGGACAGATACGCAGTATTTT. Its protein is CASSLGLAGGTDTQYF.